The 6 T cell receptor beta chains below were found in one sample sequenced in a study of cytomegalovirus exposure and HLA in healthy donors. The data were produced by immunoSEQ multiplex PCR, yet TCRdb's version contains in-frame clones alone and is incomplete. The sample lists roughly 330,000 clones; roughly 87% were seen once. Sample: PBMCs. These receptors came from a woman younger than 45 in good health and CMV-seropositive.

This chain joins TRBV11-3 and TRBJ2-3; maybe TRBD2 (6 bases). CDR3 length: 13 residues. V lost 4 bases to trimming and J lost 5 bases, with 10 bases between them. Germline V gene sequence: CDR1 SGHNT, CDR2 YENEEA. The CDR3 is CASSSGEVDTQYF. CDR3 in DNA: TGTGCCAGCAGCTCCGGGGAGGTAGATACGCAGTATTTT.

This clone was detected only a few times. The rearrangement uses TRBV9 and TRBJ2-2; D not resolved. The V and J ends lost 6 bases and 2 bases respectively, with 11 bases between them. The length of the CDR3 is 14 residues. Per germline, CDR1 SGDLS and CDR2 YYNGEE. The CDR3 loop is CASNGQVNTGELFF. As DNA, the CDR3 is TGTGCCAGCAACGGGCAGGTCAACACCGGGGAGCTGTTTTTT.

CDR3 amino acids: CASSLYSSGLGVEAFF. Here the CDR3 DNA reads TGTGCCAGCAGTTTATACTCTTCGGGGTTGGGGGTTGAAGCTTTCTTT. V gene TRBV27 combines with J gene TRBJ1-1, with TRBD1 as a possible D gene (5 bases). Trimming pared 1 base from V and 7 bases from J, leaving 19 bases between. Germline CDR1 and CDR2: MNHEY and SMNVEV (reference sequence). The CDR3 sequence is 16 residues long.

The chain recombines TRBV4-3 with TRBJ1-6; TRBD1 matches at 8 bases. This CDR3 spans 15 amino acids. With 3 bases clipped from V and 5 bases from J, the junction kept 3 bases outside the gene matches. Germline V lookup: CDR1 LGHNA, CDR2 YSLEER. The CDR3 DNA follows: TGCGCCAGCAGCCACGGACAGGGTAATAATTCACCCCTCCACTTT. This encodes CASSHGQGNNSPLHF.

Here the CDR3 DNA reads TGTGCCTTCCAGGGACTCCAGCCTGGTTACACCTTC. Protein product: CAFQGLQPGYTF. The chain links TRBV28 to TRBJ1-2, with TRBD1 as a possible D gene (5 bases). Germline CDR1 reads MDHEN; CDR2 reads SYDVKM. The length of the CDR3 is 12 residues. V was cut by 11 bases and J by 11 bases, with 21 bases left in between.

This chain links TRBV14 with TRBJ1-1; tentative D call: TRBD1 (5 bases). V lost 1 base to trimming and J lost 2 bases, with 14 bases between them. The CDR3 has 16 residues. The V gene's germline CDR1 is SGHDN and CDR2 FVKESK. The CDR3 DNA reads TGTGCCAGCAGCCAAGGTTGGCAGGGAGGAAACACTGAAGCTTTCTTT. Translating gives CASSQGWQGGNTEAFF.